A single sample is the source of the 29 T cell receptor beta chains below, sequenced in a study of T cell responses to AZD1222 COVID-19 vaccine (dated by TCRdb to the early 2020s). Per the publication, the time point label means: baseline before first vaccination. Library prep was done by the immunoSEQ multiplex PCR assay. TCRdb took over this immuneACCESS table, retaining in-frame rearrangements with V and J assigned. Such tables are incomplete; in checked studies, under half of the missing clones stem from an unresolved V gene, and the remainder is unexplained. The table for this sample lists some 150,000 clones; roughly 94% of them were counted only once. Clones ranked in the top ten supply over 1% of the sample. Sequenced here: peripheral blood, sampled on day 0 of AZD1222 vaccination. The receptors were sampled from an adult in good health.

This chain uses TRBV19 with TRBJ1-2; tentative D call: TRBD1 (6 bases). The CDR3 length is 13 residues. Germline V CDR1 and CDR2: LNHDA, SQIVND (reference sequence). Trimming took off 3 bases at V and 6 bases at J, with 11 bases between the two ends. As DNA, the CDR3 is TGTGCCAGTAGTATGGGGGGCTTAGATGGCTACACCTTC. Translation: CASSMGGLDGYTF.

V usage is TRBV11-2 and J usage is TRBJ2-5; D might be TRBD1 or TRBD2, each matching 5 bases. CDR1 and CDR2 (germline): SGHAT, FQNNGV. The CDR3 totals 13 residues. Trimming removed 3 bases at V and 5 bases at J, with 10 bases between. The CDR3 nucleotides are TGTGCCAGCAGCTTTGGGACGGCCGAGACCCAGTACTTC. It specifies CASSFGTAETQYF.

The gene calls are TRBV7-6 and TRBJ2-3, with TRBD2 identical over 8 bases. This CDR3 region has 17 residues. Trimming at V came to 6 bases and at J to 3 bases, leaving 14 bases not matched to a gene. Germline loops: CDR1 SGHVS, CDR2 FNYEAQ. For the CDR3, the DNA is TGTGCCAGCAGTCCCACTATAGCGGGATCGGGGACAGATACGCAGTATTTT. Amino acids: CASSPTIAGSGTDTQYF.

The chain links TRBV19 to TRBJ1-5, with TRBD1 matching 7 bases. CDR1 and CDR2 (germline): LNHDA, SQIVND (reference sequence). The CDR3 sequence is 14 residues long. After removal of 8 bases from V and 2 bases from J, the junction contained 6 bases not matched to a gene. The CDR3: CASYTGVGNQPQHF. CDR3 sequence (DNA): TGTGCCAGTTACACAGGGGTTGGCAATCAGCCCCAGCATTTT.

This chain connects TRBV2 to TRBJ1-5; D uncertain. The ends were cut back, 7 bases at V and 1 base at J, with 11 bases in the middle. Germline V gene sequence: CDR1 SNHLY, CDR2 FYNNEI. The CDR3 spans 14 residues. CDR3 nucleotide sequence: TGTGCCAGCAAAGTGGGCTTCAGCAATCAGCCCCAGCATTTT. It is translated as CASKVGFSNQPQHF.

This clone has only one observation. The chain carries TRBV6-6 and TRBJ2-7, with D unclear. V was clipped by 0 bases and J by 4 bases, with 10 bases between them. The length of the CDR3 is 14 residues. CDR1 and CDR2 (germline): MNHNY, SVGAGI (reference sequence). The CDR3 nucleotides read TGTGCCAGCAGTTACTCGAATTTGGGTTACGAGCAGTACGTC. Translation gives CASSYSNLGYEQYV.

V and J are TRBV28 and TRBJ1-3; a possible D gene is TRBD1 (5 bases). The V end lost 4 bases, the J end lost 5 bases, and 15 bases lay between the germline ends. Looked up from germline, CDR1 is MDHEN and CDR2 is SYDVKM. This CDR3 is built from 15 residues. This CDR3 is CASSSGGILRNTIYF. DNA of the CDR3: TGTGCCAGCAGTTCTGGGGGGATTCTGCGAAACACCATATATTTT.

A single count supports this clone. This chain connects TRBV6-5 to TRBJ1-6, with D perhaps TRBD1 (5 bases). The CDR3 sequence is 14 residues long. V shed 5 bases and J shed 4 bases, with 9 bases lying between them. The germline V gene has CDR1 MNHEY and CDR2 SVGAGI. In nucleotides, the CDR3 is TGTGCCAGCAGTCCCGGGGGTTATAATTCACCCCTCCACTTT. It codes for CASSPGGYNSPLHF.

The chain combines TRBV6-1 with TRBJ1-1; no firm D call. Germline CDR1 MNHNS, CDR2 SASEGT. The CDR3 extends over 13 amino acids. V lost 0 bases and J lost 0, with 2 bases in between. In DNA form, the CDR3 reads TGTGCCAGCAGTGAAGCAGTGAACACTGAAGCTTTCTTT. Translated, it gives CASSEAVNTEAFF.

This chain connects TRBV19 to TRBJ1-3; D is undetermined. Trimming took 10 bases from V and 9 from J, leaving 19 bases between them. Germline loops: CDR1 LNHDA, CDR2 SQIVND (reference sequence). The CDR3 runs to 13 residues. The CDR3 DNA is TGTGCCACCTCCCCCCGAGCGGACGCCACCATATATTTT. This sequence encodes CATSPRADATIYF.

The CDR3 loop reads CASRNGGGGYTF. The DNA for the CDR3 is TGTGCCAGCAGGAATGGGGGCGGTGGCTACACCTTC. The rearrangement joins TRBV12-3 or TRBV12-4 to TRBJ1-2, with TRBD1 as a possible D gene (6 bases). The ends were cut back, 6 bases at V and 7 bases at J, with 12 bases in the middle. The CDR3 is 12 amino acids.

The chain is built from TRBV5-4 and TRBJ1-4; D remains ambiguous. The CDR3 has 14 amino acids. With 4 bases removed from V and 8 bases from J, the gap between germline ends came to 15 bases. Germline assignment: CDR1 SGHNT and CDR2 YYREEE (reference sequence). The CDR3 protein is CASSHAAREEKLFF. CDR3 bases: TGTGCCAGCAGCCACGCGGCTAGGGAGGAAAAACTGTTTTTT.

This clone has only one observation. The V gene is TRBV7-9, the J gene TRBJ1-1; D is unresolved. The CDR3 covers 11 residues. With 7 bases removed from V and 7 bases from J, the gap between germline ends came to 10 bases. Germline loops: CDR1 SEHNR, CDR2 FQNEAQ (reference sequence). The CDR3: CASTLGSEAFF. The CDR3 DNA sequence: TGTGCCAGCACCTTGGGCAGTGAAGCTTTCTTT.

Here the CDR3 reads CASSPTSGKNTGELFF. The CDR3 coding sequence is TGCGCCAGCAGCCCGACTAGCGGGAAAAACACCGGGGAGCTGTTTTTT. The V call is TRBV5-1, the J call TRBJ2-2; 11 bases line up with TRBD2. This CDR3 is built from 16 residues. V gave up 4 bases and J gave up 2 bases; unmatched junction bases: 4. Germline V gene data show CDR1 as SGHRS and CDR2 as YFSETQ.

In DNA, the CDR3 is TGTGCCAGTAGTATGTACGGGAAGGGCACCTTC. Encoded protein: CASSMYGKGTF. This rearrangement joins TRBV19 to TRBJ1-2; D is undetermined. Trimming took off 3 bases at V and 13 bases at J, with 12 bases between the two ends. Germline CDR1 and CDR2: LNHDA and SQIVND (reference sequence). The CDR3 totals 11 residues.

The V gene is TRBV4-3, the J gene TRBJ2-1, with TRBD2 matching over 12 bases. With 4 bases clipped from V and 4 bases from J, the junction kept 8 bases outside the gene matches. The CDR3 has 17 residues. The germline gives CDR1 LGHNA, CDR2 YSLEER. This chain's CDR3 is CASSLIAGTSGYNEQFF. The CDR3 coding sequence is TGCGCCAGCAGCCTCATTGCCGGGACTAGCGGGTACAATGAGCAGTTCTTC.

This clone occurred a few times. This same CDR3 is encoded by further DNA sequences in the sample. The rearrangement uses TRBV18 and TRBJ1-5; D might be TRBD1 (6 bases). CDR1 is KGHSH and CDR2 is LQKENI in the germline V gene. The germline V and J ends were trimmed by 2 bases and 7 bases, with 9 bases remaining between them. The length of the CDR3 is 13 residues. The CDR3 region has the DNA TGTGCCAGCTCACCAGGGGGCGGGCAGCCCCAGCATTTT. This sequence encodes CASSPGGGQPQHF.

The rearrangement uses TRBV20-1 and TRBJ1-5, with a tentative D call TRBD1 (6 bases). Germline V CDR1 and CDR2: DFQATT, SNEGSKA (reference sequence). This CDR3 has 14 amino acids. The V gene lost 3 bases and the J gene lost 2 bases, with 11 bases spanning the gap. CDR3 nucleotides: TGCAGTGCTAGTACGGGGGCAGGCAATCAGCCCCAGCATTTT. This gives the protein CSASTGAGNQPQHF.

This chain joins TRBV6-4 and TRBJ2-2; possibly TRBD1 for D (6 bases). The CDR3 covers 14 residues. CDR1 and CDR2 from the germline V gene are MRHNA and SNTAGT. V was cut by 2 bases and J by 2 bases, with 6 bases left in between. The CDR3 DNA reads TGTGCCAGCAGTGACGGGGGCAACACCGGGGAGCTGTTTTTT. This codes for CASSDGGNTGELFF.

The CDR3: CASSYGHSRPYNEQFF. As DNA, the CDR3 is TGTGCCAGCAGTTACGGTCATAGTCGACCGTACAATGAGCAGTTCTTC. The rearrangement links TRBV6-5 to TRBJ2-1; D not resolved. CDR1 MNHEY and CDR2 SVGAGI come from the germline V gene. Trimming took off 2 bases at V and 4 bases at J, with 15 bases between the two ends. This CDR3 is built from 16 residues.

The chain employs TRBV24-1 and TRBJ1-5; no clear D. V was shortened by 11 bases and J by 1 base, with 2 bases between the two germline ends. The CDR3 is 10 residues long. The germline V gene has CDR1 KGHDR and CDR2 SFDVKD. For the CDR3, the DNA is TGTGCCAACAGCAATCAGCCCCAGCATTTT. Amino acid sequence: CANSNQPQHF.

V gene TRBV3-1 (or the pseudogene TRBV3-2) combines with J gene TRBJ2-1; D unresolved. This CDR3 has 13 amino acids. Germline CDR1 and CDR2: LGHDT and YNNKEL (reference sequence). The ends were cut back, 1 base at V and 7 bases at J, with 8 bases in the middle. CDR3 nucleotides: TGTGCCAGCAGCCAAGGGGTTGGGAATGAGCAGTTCTTC. Encoded protein: CASSQGVGNEQFF.

The chain uses TRBV28 and TRBJ2-3; TRBD2 aligns across 11 bases. The CDR3 extends over 16 amino acids. CDR1 and CDR2 (germline): MDHEN, SYDVKM. The J segment lost 2 bases and the V segment lost 5 bases, leaving 6 bases of the junction unmatched. The DNA for the CDR3 is TGTGCCAGCAGTCTAAGACTAGCGGGGTTCACAGATACGCAGTATTTT. Protein sequence: CASSLRLAGFTDTQYF.

The CDR3 DNA reads as TGTGCCAGCAGGGGTTCTATGGAGCCACCCCTCCACTTT. This translates into CASRGSMEPPLHF. V gene TRBV28 combines with J gene TRBJ1-6; D is ambiguous. The CDR3 runs to 13 residues. The V end was cut by 6 bases, the J end by 11 bases, with 14 bases between. Germline V gene sequence: CDR1 MDHEN, CDR2 SYDVKM.

The chain uses TRBV19 and TRBJ1-2; the D is unclear. This CDR3 is 12 amino acids long. Germline CDR1 and CDR2: LNHDA and SQIVND (reference sequence). V was trimmed by 10 bases and J by 6 bases, leaving 15 bases between them. The CDR3 DNA follows: TGTGCCACCCGTTACGGGATCAATGGCTACACCTTC. Its translation: CATRYGINGYTF.

The chain uses TRBV7-2 and TRBJ1-2; D not resolved. From germline, CDR1 is SGHTA and CDR2 FQGNSA. The CDR3 totals 12 residues. The ends were cut back, 7 bases at V and 8 bases at J, with 14 bases in the middle. CDR3 protein: CASTPLPGGYTF. The DNA for the CDR3 is TGTGCCAGCACCCCCCTCCCGGGGGGCTACACCTTC.

The chain combines TRBV7-9 with TRBJ1-1, with 8 nucleotides matching TRBD1. The germline V gene encodes CDR1 SEHNR and CDR2 FQNEAQ (reference sequence). The CDR3 has 14 residues. The V gene end was trimmed by 3 bases and the J gene end by 6 bases; junction bases not matched to a gene: 6. CDR3 sequence: CASSFQGAVAEAFF. CDR3 in DNA: TGTGCCAGCAGCTTCCAGGGGGCGGTGGCTGAAGCTTTCTTT.

A single count supports this clone. Here the CDR3 DNA reads TGTGCCAGCAGCCCACCAGCCCCGACGCCCAACTATGGCTACACCTTC. This encodes CASSPPAPTPNYGYTF. The chain has TRBV7-9 and TRBJ1-2; no reliable D call. Germline CDR1 reads SEHNR; CDR2 reads FQNEAQ (reference sequence). The length of the CDR3 is 16 residues. The V end was cut by 5 bases, the J end by 2 bases, with 18 bases between.

The J gene is TRBJ2-7, the V gene TRBV7-2; 7 nucleotides line up with TRBD1. The length of the CDR3 is 13 residues. After removal of 8 bases from V and 2 bases from J, the junction contained 6 bases not matched to a gene. CDR1 is SGHTA and CDR2 is FQGNSA in the germline V gene. CDR3 coding DNA: TGTGCCAGCTCGACAGGGTACGCCTACGAGCAGTACGTC. This encodes CASSTGYAYEQYV.